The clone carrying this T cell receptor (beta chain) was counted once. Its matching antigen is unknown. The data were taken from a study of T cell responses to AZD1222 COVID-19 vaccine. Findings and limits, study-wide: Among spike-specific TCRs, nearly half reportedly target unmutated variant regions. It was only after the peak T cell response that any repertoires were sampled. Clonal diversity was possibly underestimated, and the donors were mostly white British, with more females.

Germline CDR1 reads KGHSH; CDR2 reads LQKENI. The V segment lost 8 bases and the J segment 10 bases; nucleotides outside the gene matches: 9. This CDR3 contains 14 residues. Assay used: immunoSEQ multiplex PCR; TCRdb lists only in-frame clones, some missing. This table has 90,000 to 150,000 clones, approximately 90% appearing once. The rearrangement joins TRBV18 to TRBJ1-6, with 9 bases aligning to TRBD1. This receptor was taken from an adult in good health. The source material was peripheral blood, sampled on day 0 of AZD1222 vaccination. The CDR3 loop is CASRRTGDRSPLHF. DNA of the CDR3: TGTGCCAGCCGCCGGACAGGGGATAGATCACCCCTCCACTTT.